A single sample gave rise to the 30 T cell receptor beta chains below, sequenced in a study of T cell changes during pregnancy in multiple sclerosis. The data were produced by immunoSEQ multiplex PCR, yet TCRdb's version contains in-frame clones alone and is incomplete. The sample yields roughly 49,000 clones, 93% seen once. The starting material was CD8+ T cells from peripheral blood mononuclear cells, obtained after pregnancy. The receptor source for this set is a female donor with multiple sclerosis, enrolled in a pregnancy study.

V gene TRBV6-1 combines with J gene TRBJ2-7; the match to TRBD2 covers 14 bases. Germline-derived CDR1 and CDR2 are MNHNS and SASEGT. Unmatched junction bases numbered 9, after V lost 7 bases and J lost 7 bases. CDR3 length: 15 amino acids. CDR3 DNA: TGTGCCAGCACGGGACTAGCGGGAGAGACCGAAGAGCAGTACTTC. Protein sequence: CASTGLAGETEEQYF.

The rearrangement uses TRBV2 and TRBJ1-5; no clear D. V was clipped by 5 bases and J by 0 bases, with 8 bases between them. CDR3 length equals 14 residues. Looked up from germline, CDR1 is SNHLY and CDR2 is FYNNEI. CDR3 sequence: CASSTILSNQPQHF. In DNA form, the CDR3 reads TGTGCCAGCAGTACTATCCTTAGCAATCAGCCCCAGCATTTT.

V usage is TRBV27 and J usage is TRBJ1-6; the D gene is possibly TRBD1 (5 bases). The CDR3 is made up of 13 amino acids. V lost 5 bases and J lost 8, with 10 bases in between. Germline assignment: CDR1 MNHEY and CDR2 SMNVEV (reference sequence). CDR3 bases: TGTGCCAGCAGTCCATGGGGCGATTCACCCCTCCACTTT. Residues: CASSPWGDSPLHF.

The V call is TRBV27, the J call TRBJ1-2; no definite D call. Germline V gives CDR1 MNHEY, CDR2 SMNVEV (reference sequence). The CDR3 length is 12 residues. Trimming cost V 9 bases and J 7 bases, with 15 bases left between them. CDR3 sequence (DNA): TGTGCCAGTAGACACACCAATATTGGCTACACCTTC. Translating gives CASRHTNIGYTF.

This clone showed up just a few times. J is TRBJ1-1 and V is TRBV27; 9 nucleotides agree with TRBD1. V shed 9 bases, J shed 3 bases, and the junction held 11 bases outside the gene matches. Germline CDR1 is MNHEY and CDR2 is SMNVEV (reference sequence). The CDR3 extends over 15 amino acids. The CDR3 protein is CASRDRAREYTEAFF. CDR3 nucleotide sequence: TGTGCCAGTCGGGACAGGGCCCGAGAATACACTGAAGCTTTCTTT.

The V call is TRBV7-6, the J call TRBJ1-5, with 9 nucleotides matching TRBD1. V lost 1 base to trimming and J lost 5 bases; unmatched junction nucleotides: 6. The CDR3 length is 16 residues. Germline V gene lookup returns CDR1 SGHVS and CDR2 FNYEAQ. CDR3 sequence: CASSLVPGQGDQPQHF. CDR3 DNA: TGTGCCAGCAGCTTAGTCCCGGGACAGGGCGATCAGCCCCAGCATTTT. Drawing the rest from reference TRBV7-6 and TRBJ1-5, the complete variable domain is GAGVSQSPRYKVTKRGQDVALRCDPISGHVSLYWYRQALGQGPEFLTYFNYEAQQDKSGLPNDRFSAERPEGSISTLTIQRTEQRDSAMYRCASSLVPGQGDQPQHFGDGTRLSIL.

V is TRBV4-2 and J is TRBJ2-5; 8 bases are a match to TRBD2. The closer fit of TRBJ2-7 to the DNA end suggests the J call may be wrong. The germline CDR1 and CDR2 sequences are LGHNA and YNFKEQ. This CDR3 has 13 residues. The CDR3 bases are TGTGCCAGCAGCCTCGGGGGGGGTGGCGAGCAGTACTTC. Its translation: CASSLGGGGEQYF.

This rearrangement joins TRBV7-9 to TRBJ2-3, with TRBD2 matching over 11 bases. Trimming at V came to 4 bases and at J to 2 bases, leaving 8 bases not matched to a gene. Germline loops: CDR1 SEHNR, CDR2 FQNEAQ (reference sequence). The CDR3 sequence is 17 residues long. The CDR3 here is CASSSISGRDITDTQYF. For the CDR3, the DNA is TGTGCCAGCAGCTCTATTAGCGGGAGGGATATCACAGATACGCAGTATTTT.

The chain recombines TRBV5-1 with TRBJ2-7; 8 bases are a match to TRBD1. V lost 1 base, J lost 2 bases, and 5 bases stayed unmatched. The germline V gene has CDR1 SGHRS and CDR2 YFSETQ. This CDR3 is 15 amino acids long. The CDR3 loop is CASSLTRQGPYEQYF. The CDR3 coding sequence is TGCGCCAGCAGCTTGACTCGACAGGGGCCCTACGAGCAGTACTTC.

This chain connects TRBV9 to TRBJ2-7; weak D call: TRBD2 (5 bases). Germline-derived CDR1 and CDR2 are SGDLS and YYNGEE. V was pared by 0 bases and J by 1 base, with 8 bases between. The CDR3 is 14 amino acids. CDR3 bases: TGTGCCAGCAGCGTAGAAGGAGGTTCCTACGAGCAGTACTTC. Translation: CASSVEGGSYEQYF.

This clone was observed a single time. For the CDR3, the DNA is TGTGCCAGCAGCCTCTTTTCGGGAGGTGGTGAGCAGTTCTTC. The encoded protein is CASSLFSGGGEQFF. The gene calls are TRBV11-2 and TRBJ2-1, with TRBD2 identical over 7 bases. The CDR3 sequence is 14 residues long. The V gene's germline CDR1 is SGHAT and CDR2 FQNNGV. Germline trimming cut 5 bases from V and 9 bases from J; bases unmatched to any gene: 10. Complete variable domain (other parts from reference TRBV11-2 and TRBJ2-1): EAGVAQSPRYKIIEKRQSVAFWCNPISGHATLYWYQQILGQGPKLLIQFQNNGVVDDSQLPKDRFSAERLKGVDSTLKIQPAKLEDSAVYLCASSLFSGGGEQFFGPGTRLTVL.

V is TRBV7-6 and J is TRBJ2-1; a possible D gene is TRBD2 (6 bases). Germline V CDR1 and CDR2: SGHVS, FNYEAQ. CDR3 length: 16 amino acids. V lost 1 base and J 7 bases, leaving 17 bases between the germline ends. In nucleotides, the CDR3 is TGTGCCAGCAGCTTAGGAGACGGGAGAGGGTGGAATGAGCAGTTCTTC. Translating gives CASSLGDGRGWNEQFF.

This sequence joins TRBV29-1 and TRBJ2-3, with a possible D match to TRBD1 (6 bases). The V and J ends lost 4 bases and 4 bases respectively, with 18 bases between them. Germline CDR1 SQVTM, CDR2 ANQGSEA. The CDR3 length is 15 residues. CDR3 nucleotide sequence: TGCAGCGTTGTGGTAGTGGGGGACAACCCAGATACGCAGTATTTT. Protein: CSVVVVGDNPDTQYF.

This clone was observed a single time. The chain employs TRBV28 and TRBJ2-1; D is unresolved. The V gene lost 2 bases and the J gene lost 7 bases, with 12 bases spanning the gap. Germline CDR1 MDHEN, CDR2 SYDVKM. This CDR3 comprises 14 residues. This CDR3 is CASSLDSSRNEQFF. In DNA, the CDR3 is TGTGCCAGCAGTTTAGACTCTTCAAGGAATGAGCAGTTCTTC.

This chain joins TRBV6-5 and TRBJ2-5; 8 nucleotides match TRBD1. Germline assignment: CDR1 MNHEY and CDR2 SVGAGI. The CDR3 runs 16 residues. The trim removed 0 bases at V and 5 bases at J, leaving 8 bases unmatched. The CDR3: CASSYSRTGFGETQYF. CDR3 DNA sequence: TGTGCCAGCAGTTACTCGAGGACAGGGTTTGGGGAGACCCAGTACTTC.

The chain combines TRBV10-3 with TRBJ2-3; 8 nucleotides line up with TRBD1. CDR1 is ENHRY, CDR2 SYGVKD, per germline. CDR3 length: 18 residues. The V gene end was trimmed by 6 bases and the J gene end by 3 bases; junction bases not matched to a gene: 17. The CDR3 loop reads CAIRISGGSFVSTDTQYF. The CDR3 coding sequence is TGTGCCATCAGAATCTCAGGGGGCTCCTTCGTGAGTACAGATACGCAGTATTTT.

This sequence joins TRBV28 and TRBJ2-7; TRBD2 matches at 7 bases. Germline V lookup: CDR1 MDHEN, CDR2 SYDVKM. This CDR3 contains 16 residues. The junction had 8 bases not matched to a gene; V was cut back by 2 bases and J by 1 base. CDR3 protein: CASSLRTSILSYEQYF. CDR3 in DNA: TGTGCCAGCAGTTTACGGACTAGTATCTTGTCCTACGAGCAGTACTTC.

The chain links TRBV11-2 to TRBJ2-1; the match to TRBD2 covers 8 bases. The germline CDR1 and CDR2 sequences are SGHAT and FQNNGV. The ends lost 3 bases at V and 1 base at J; junction bases unmatched: 5. CDR3 length: 16 amino acids. CDR3 nucleotide sequence: TGTGCCAGCAGCTTCGGACTAGCAGTTTCCTACAATGAGCAGTTCTTC. Its protein is CASSFGLAVSYNEQFF.

The chain joins TRBV7-6 to TRBJ1-1; perhaps TRBD1 as D (6 bases). The germline gives CDR1 SGHVS, CDR2 FNYEAQ. V was clipped by 5 bases and J by 3 bases, with 16 bases between them. This CDR3 has 15 amino acids. CDR3 sequence: CASSGGGEGDTEAFF. The CDR3, as DNA: TGTGCCAGCAGCGGGGGAGGGGAGGGGGACACTGAAGCTTTCTTT.

In its sample, this clone was seen once. The gene calls are TRBV27 and TRBJ2-3; 7 bases fit TRBD2. The CDR3 is 16 residues long. The ends lost 4 bases at V and 2 bases at J; junction bases unmatched: 9. CDR1 MNHEY and CDR2 SMNVEV come from the germline V gene (reference sequence). The CDR3 DNA follows: TGTGCCAGCAGTTCTCCGACTAGCAGTTACACAGATACGCAGTATTTT. This sequence encodes CASSSPTSSYTDTQYF.

The rearrangement joins TRBV11-2 to TRBJ1-1; 8 nucleotides align to TRBD1. Germline V lookup: CDR1 SGHAT, CDR2 FQNNGV. Germline trimming cut 5 bases from V and 7 bases from J; bases unmatched to any gene: 6. This CDR3 comprises 13 residues. CDR3 coding DNA: TGTGCCAGCAGCAGACAGGGGCGCGGTGAAGCTTTCTTT. This gives the protein CASSRQGRGEAFF. The entire variable domain, with the rest obtained from reference TRBV11-2 and TRBJ1-1, is as follows: EAGVAQSPRYKIIEKRQSVAFWCNPISGHATLYWYQQILGQGPKLLIQFQNNGVVDDSQLPKDRFSAERLKGVDSTLKIQPAKLEDSAVYLCASSRQGRGEAFFGQGTRLTVV.

V gene TRBV7-2 combines with J gene TRBJ2-1; 7 positions match TRBD2. The CDR3 runs to 13 residues. The ends lost 5 bases at V and 7 bases at J; junction bases unmatched: 5. CDR1 is SGHTA, CDR2 FQGNSA, per germline. The CDR3 nucleotides read TGTGCCAGCAGCGCCACCGGGGGGAATGAGCAGTTCTTC. Translating it yields CASSATGGNEQFF.

V is TRBV19 and J is TRBJ2-1; tentative D call: TRBD2 (7 bases). Trimming removed 9 bases at V and 1 base at J, with 13 bases between. Germline V CDR1 and CDR2: LNHDA, SQIVND (reference sequence). The CDR3 extends over 14 amino acids. CDR3 protein: CASLGGPSYNEQFF. The CDR3 DNA follows: TGTGCCAGCCTGGGGGGGCCGTCCTACAATGAGCAGTTCTTC.

The chain uses TRBV12-5 and TRBJ1-1, with TRBD1 matching over 7 bases. This CDR3 has 16 residues. V trimming: 7 bases; J trimming: 0 bases; junction bases outside the gene matches: 11. Germline V lookup: CDR1 LGHNT, CDR2 FRNRAP. Here the CDR3 DNA reads TGTGCTAGTGCAAGGTCTAGGGGGCTTGTGAACACTGAAGCTTTCTTT. It codes for CASARSRGLVNTEAFF. The full variable domain, completed using reference TRBV12-5 and TRBJ1-1, is DARVTQTPRHKVTEMGQEVTMRCQPILGHNTVFWYRQTMMQGLELLAYFRNRAPLDDSGMPKDRFSAEMPDATLATLKIQPSEPRDSAVYFCASARSRGLVNTEAFFGQGTRLTVV.

The chain recombines TRBV9 with TRBJ2-7; 9 nucleotides agree with TRBD1. The CDR3 spans 15 residues. Germline CDR1 SGDLS, CDR2 YYNGEE. J gave up 2 bases and V 3 bases, and 6 bases lay outside the gene matches. As DNA, the CDR3 is TGTGCCAGCAGCGGAGGGACAGGGATGACCTACGAGCAGTACTTC. Protein: CASSGGTGMTYEQYF.

The rearrangement joins TRBV5-1 to TRBJ1-1; tentatively, D is TRBD1 (6 bases). The CDR3 is made up of 13 amino acids. Germline V gene sequence: CDR1 SGHRS, CDR2 YFSETQ. The V end lost 4 bases, the J end lost 7 bases, and 14 bases lay between the germline ends. The chain's CDR3 is CASSPWTDIEAFF. The CDR3 DNA follows: TGCGCCAGCAGCCCCTGGACAGATATTGAAGCTTTCTTT.

The chain couples TRBV11-2 to TRBJ2-3; 7 bases agree with TRBD1. This CDR3 region has 13 residues. Germline V gene sequence: CDR1 SGHAT, CDR2 FQNNGV. V lost 5 bases, J lost 6 bases, and 5 bases stayed unmatched. The CDR3 bases are TGTGCCAGCAGCAAGACAGGGCAGGATACGCAGTATTTT. It is translated as CASSKTGQDTQYF.

V and J are TRBV21-1 and TRBJ2-5; the DNA was not compared with TRBD2, the D call given in the table. TRBV21-1 constitutes a pseudogene. The CDR3 covers 15 residues. CDR3 sequence (DNA): TGTGCCAGCAGCTCCCGCGGGGCCATTCAAGAGACCCAGTACTTC. Residues: CASSSRGAIQETQYF.

This clone was recorded once. The CDR3 DNA is TGTGCCAGCAGTTTAGGACAGTCTCCTGTCGCTTTCTTT. As protein: CASSLGQSPVAFF. The chain couples TRBV27 to TRBJ1-1, with D possibly matching TRBD1 (6 bases). CDR1 and CDR2 (germline): MNHEY, SMNVEV (reference sequence). CDR3 length: 13 residues. V dropped 2 bases and J dropped 11 bases, with 15 bases sitting between them.

V and J are TRBV4-3 and TRBJ2-7, with 9 bases that match TRBD1. The germline CDR1 and CDR2 sequences are LGHNA and YSLEER. The CDR3 loop spans 14 amino acids. V shed 3 bases, J shed 7 bases, and the junction held 7 bases outside the gene matches. The CDR3 coding sequence is TGCGCCAGCAGCCAGGACAGGGGTTTTTTTGAGCAGTACTTC. Protein product: CASSQDRGFFEQYF.